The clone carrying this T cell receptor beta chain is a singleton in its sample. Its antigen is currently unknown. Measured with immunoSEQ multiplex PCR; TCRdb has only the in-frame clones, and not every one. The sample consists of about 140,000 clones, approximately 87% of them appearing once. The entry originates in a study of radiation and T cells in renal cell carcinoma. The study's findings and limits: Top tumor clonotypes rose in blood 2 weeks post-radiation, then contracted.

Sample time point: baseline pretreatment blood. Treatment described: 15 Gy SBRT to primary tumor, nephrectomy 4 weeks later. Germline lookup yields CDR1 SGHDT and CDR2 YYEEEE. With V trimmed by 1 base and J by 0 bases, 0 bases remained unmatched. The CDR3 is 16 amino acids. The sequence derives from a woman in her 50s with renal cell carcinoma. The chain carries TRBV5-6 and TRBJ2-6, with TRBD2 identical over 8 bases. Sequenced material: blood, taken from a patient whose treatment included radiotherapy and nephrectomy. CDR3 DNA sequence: TGTGCCAGCAGCTTGAGCGGGGGCTCTGGGGCCAACGTCCTGACTTTC. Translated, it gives CASSLSGGSGANVLTF.